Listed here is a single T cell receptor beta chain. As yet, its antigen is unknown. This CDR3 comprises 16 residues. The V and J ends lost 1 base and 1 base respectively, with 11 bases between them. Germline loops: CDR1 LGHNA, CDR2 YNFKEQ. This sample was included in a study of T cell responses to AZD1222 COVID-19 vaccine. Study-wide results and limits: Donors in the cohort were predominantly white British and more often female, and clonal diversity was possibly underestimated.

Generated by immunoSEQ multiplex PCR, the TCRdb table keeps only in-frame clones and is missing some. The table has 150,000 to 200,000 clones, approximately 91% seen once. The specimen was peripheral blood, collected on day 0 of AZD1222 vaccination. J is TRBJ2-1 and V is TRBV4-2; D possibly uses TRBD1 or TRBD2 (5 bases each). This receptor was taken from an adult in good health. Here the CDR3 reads CASSQAHGASYNEQFF. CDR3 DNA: TGTGCCAGCAGCCAAGCCCACGGGGCTTCCTACAATGAGCAGTTCTTC.